These 28 T cell receptor beta chains originate from one sample sequenced in a study of molecular identifiers for immune sequencing clone quantification. TCRdb reprocessed the PCR reads with MiXCR, giving one entry per CDR3 protein. The table has hundreds of thousands of distinct CDR3 sequences, 25% seen once. Source material: naive CD8+ T cells from blood, with Jurkat cell RNA spiked in. Subset defined: FACS-sorted CD8+CD4-CCR7+CD45RA+ naive T cells. The origin of the receptors is a human donor in good health. Some libraries in this study had Jurkat cell RNA spiked in.

The rearrangement uses TRBV4-1 and TRBJ2-7, with 7 bases fitting TRBD1. CDR1 is MGHRA, CDR2 YSYEKL, per germline. Trimming took 11 bases from V and 0 from J; bases not matched to a gene: 7. The CDR3 consists of 13 residues. Here the CDR3 reads CASRQGDSYEQYF. For the CDR3, the DNA is TGCGCCTCCCGGCAGGGGGACTCCTACGAGCAGTACTTC.

The chain recombines TRBV27 with TRBJ2-2, with D tentatively TRBD1 (6 bases). The CDR3 contains 13 residues. The V and J ends lost 1 base and 10 bases respectively, with 10 bases between them. Germline assignment: CDR1 MNHEY and CDR2 SMNVEV (reference sequence). In nucleotides, the CDR3 is TGTGCCAGCAGTTTATTTCGACAGGCGGAGCTGTTTTTT. Encoded protein: CASSLFRQAELFF.

This clonotype was counted many times. This sequence joins TRBV6-2 or TRBV6-3 and TRBJ1-5, with 7 bases fitting TRBD1. The J segment lost 0 bases and the V segment lost 6 bases, leaving 17 bases of the junction unmatched. The CDR3 runs 19 residues. The germline V gene encodes CDR1 MNHEY and CDR2 SVGEGT. The CDR3 loop reads CASSSRGTVQLYSNQPQHF. CDR3 nucleotide sequence: TGTGCCAGCAGCTCCCGAGGGACAGTTCAACTTTATAGCAATCAGCCCCAGCATTTT.

This clonotype was counted between two and nine times. The J gene is TRBJ2-7, the V gene TRBV27, with TRBD2 identical over 7 bases. CDR3 length: 16 residues. J gave up 0 bases and V 8 bases, and 13 bases lay outside the gene matches. Germline V gene lookup returns CDR1 MNHEY and CDR2 SMNVEV (reference sequence). CDR3 in DNA: TGTGCCAGCGGGAACCTTAGCGGGCCGGTCTCCTACGAGCAGTACTTC. Its translation is CASGNLSGPVSYEQYF.

Many counts were recorded for this clonotype. This sequence joins TRBV9 and TRBJ2-7; TRBD1 agrees at 9 bases. The CDR3 is made up of 14 amino acids. The germline V gene encodes CDR1 SGDLS and CDR2 YYNGEE. V lost 4 bases to trimming and J lost 1 base; unmatched junction nucleotides: 3. The CDR3 nucleotides read TGTGCCAGCAGCCATGGGACAGGGTCCTACGAGCAGTACTTC. Translation: CASSHGTGSYEQYF.

This clonotype was counted at least ten times. The rearrangement uses TRBV3-1 and TRBJ1-5; no firm D call. This CDR3 is built from 16 residues. With 1 base removed from V and 0 bases from J, the gap between germline ends came to 10 bases. Looked up from germline, CDR1 is LGHDT and CDR2 is YNNKEL (reference sequence). In DNA form, the CDR3 reads TGTGCCAGCAGCCAAGGACCAGATACTAGCAATCAGCCCCAGCATTTT. This sequence encodes CASSQGPDTSNQPQHF. Based on the CDR3 plus reference TRBV3-1 and TRBJ1-5, the full variable domain is DTAVSQTPKYLVTQMGNDKSIKCEQNLGHDTMYWYKQDSKKFLKIMFSYNNKELIINETVPNRFSPKSPDKAHLNLHINSLELGDSAVYFCASSQGPDTSNQPQHFGDGTRLSIL.

This clonotype has ten or more counts. The rearrangement uses TRBV11-2 and TRBJ2-3; D call uncertain. CDR3 length equals 17 residues. Trimming took off 2 bases at V and 1 base at J, with 16 bases between the two ends. From germline, CDR1 is SGHAT and CDR2 FQNNGV. The CDR3 nucleotides are TGTGCCAGCAGCTTACCCCGCCCGAAACCAGGCACAGATACGCAGTATTTT. Protein: CASSLPRPKPGTDTQYF.

This clonotype was detected many times. This rearrangement joins TRBV19 to TRBJ2-5; 9 bases are shared with TRBD1. Per the germline V gene, CDR1 is LNHDA and CDR2 is SQIVND (reference sequence). Losses at the gene ends were 6 bases for V and 2 bases for J; bases not matched to a gene: 7. This CDR3 comprises 15 residues. The CDR3 region is CASSLGQGPQETQYF. The CDR3 nucleotides are TGTGCCAGTAGCCTGGGACAGGGTCCTCAAGAGACCCAGTACTTC.

The genes are TRBV4-1 and TRBJ1-1; no reliable D call. The CDR3 consists of 14 residues. Germline V CDR1 and CDR2: MGHRA, YSYEKL. V lost 2 bases and J 6 bases, leaving 13 bases between the germline ends. The CDR3 bases are TGCGCCAGCAGCCAACAAAGGCTTGTAGCTGAAGCTTTCTTT. Encoded protein: CASSQQRLVAEAFF.

This clonotype was detected ten times or more. The genes are TRBV6-1 and TRBJ1-4; D is unresolved. V was cut by 0 bases and J by 8 bases, with 19 bases left in between. The CDR3 sequence is 17 residues long. Per the germline V gene, CDR1 is MNHNS and CDR2 is SASEGT. The CDR3 sequence is CASSEALLHGPREKLFF. Written as DNA, the CDR3 is TGTGCCAGCAGTGAAGCGCTTCTGCACGGGCCCCGAGAAAAACTGTTTTTT.

This clonotype was counted many times. The V and J genes are TRBV9 and TRBJ2-3; 8 positions agree with TRBD2. The trim removed 3 bases at V and 2 bases at J, leaving 8 bases unmatched. Germline CDR1 and CDR2: SGDLS and YYNGEE. This CDR3 is 16 amino acids long. CDR3 in amino acids: CASSEAGTRDTDTQYF. The CDR3 DNA reads as TGTGCCAGCAGCGAGGCCGGGACTAGGGACACAGATACGCAGTATTTT.

This clonotype was seen at least ten times. The gene calls are TRBV5-1 and TRBJ2-7; D is perhaps TRBD1 (5 bases). Germline V gene sequence: CDR1 SGHRS, CDR2 YFSETQ. CDR3 size: 16 residues. V gave up 1 base and J gave up 1 base, with 15 bases separating them. CDR3 sequence reads: CASSLYGTGQSYEQYF. DNA for the CDR3: TGCGCCAGCAGCTTGTACGGCACAGGACAATCCTACGAGCAGTACTTC.

Details on this clonotype: Possible read error: a much larger clone is one base away. This chain's CDR3 is CAWSVSGNTIYF. CDR3 nucleotides: TGTGCCTGGAGTGTATCGGGAAACACCATATATTTT. J is TRBJ1-3 and V is TRBV30; D not resolved. The CDR3 consists of 12 residues. CDR1 is GTSNPN and CDR2 is SVGIG in the germline V gene (reference sequence). The V end was cut by 0 bases, the J end by 4 bases, with 4 bases between.

Details on this clonotype: One junction end disagrees with the germline gene, perhaps due to a read error. V and J are TRBV12-3 or TRBV12-4 and TRBJ1-1, with no clear D. The CDR3 sequence is 13 residues long. The CDR3 loop is CASNLQANTQAFF. CDR3 nucleotides: TGTGCCAGCAATCTCCAAGCGAACACTCAAGCTTTCTTT.

This clonotype was counted ten times or more. V and J are TRBV6-5 and TRBJ1-1, with D unclear. This CDR3 has 13 amino acids. V lost 2 bases, J lost 4 bases, and 8 bases lay in between. Germline CDR1 reads MNHEY; CDR2 reads SVGAGI. CDR3: CASSYRSRTEAFF. Written as DNA, the CDR3 is TGTGCCAGCAGTTACAGGAGTCGCACTGAAGCTTTCTTT.

This clonotype was recorded at least ten times. The V gene is TRBV9, the J gene TRBJ1-1, with a weak D call TRBD1 (6 bases). The germline CDR1 and CDR2 sequences are SGDLS and YYNGEE. V was clipped by 0 bases and J by 3 bases, with 12 bases between them. The CDR3 runs 15 residues. The CDR3 coding sequence is TGTGCCAGCAGCGTAGTGGGGGGCGAGTACACTGAAGCTTTCTTT. It encodes CASSVVGGEYTEAFF. Together with reference TRBV9 and TRBJ1-1, the CDR3 gives the full variable domain: DSGVTQTPKHLITATGQRVTLRCSPRSGDLSVYWYQQSLDQGLQFLIQYYNGEERAKGNILERFSAQQFPDLHSELNLSSLELGDSALYFCASSVVGGEYTEAFFGQGTRLTVV.

This clonotype was detected only a few times. The CDR3 DNA sequence: TGCGCCAGCAGTGCTAATCCGGGGGCCAACGTCCTGACTTTC. Translating it yields CASSANPGANVLTF. The V gene is TRBV10-1, the J gene TRBJ2-6; D gene ambiguous. With 4 bases removed from V and 4 bases from J, the gap between germline ends came to 8 bases. The CDR3 is 14 residues long. Germline V lookup: CDR1 WNHNN, CDR2 SYGVQD (reference sequence).

This clonotype was counted many times. The V gene is TRBV5-1, the J gene TRBJ1-1; 7 bases map to TRBD1. This CDR3 spans 14 amino acids. CDR1 is SGHRS and CDR2 is YFSETQ in the germline V gene. J gave up 5 bases and V 0 bases, and 4 bases lay outside the gene matches. CDR3 DNA sequence: TGCGCCAGCAGCTTGGGACAGGGCCGAACTGAAGCTTTCTTT. Its protein is CASSLGQGRTEAFF.

This clonotype has just one count. A much larger clone sits a single nucleotide away, making a read error possible. V gene TRBV12-3 or TRBV12-4 combines with J gene TRBJ2-3; TRBD1 matches at 7 bases. The CDR3 spans 15 residues. After removal of 8 bases from V and 0 bases from J, the junction contained 8 bases not matched to a gene. CDR3 in DNA: TGTGCCAGCGGCCCGACAGGGTTCAGCACAGATACGCAGTATTTT. The encoded protein is CASGPTGFSTDTQYF.

The chain recombines TRBV3-1 with TRBJ2-1; D is undetermined. CDR1 is LGHDT and CDR2 is YNNKEL in the germline V gene (reference sequence). The V and J ends lost 1 base and 15 bases respectively, with 16 bases between them. CDR3 length: 13 amino acids. CDR3 amino acids: CASSQGTLWVSFF. In DNA form, the CDR3 reads TGTGCCAGCAGCCAAGGGACGTTATGGGTCTCGTTCTTC.

This clonotype was detected many times. The J gene is TRBJ2-7, the V gene TRBV6-5; no clear D gene. The CDR3 has 14 amino acids. V shed 0 bases and J shed 2 bases, with 8 bases lying between them. CDR1 and CDR2 (germline): MNHEY, SVGAGI. CDR3 nucleotides: TGTGCCAGCAGTTACTCTCGGCCCCCCTACGAGCAGTACTTC. Protein product: CASSYSRPPYEQYF.

This clonotype was counted only a few times. This chain joins TRBV7-2 and TRBJ2-7; D perhaps matches TRBD2 (6 bases). Germline CDR1 reads SGHTA; CDR2 reads FQGNSA. The CDR3 consists of 15 residues. Trimming pared 6 bases from V and 6 bases from J, leaving 21 bases between. The DNA of the CDR3 is TGTGCCAGCAGTCCCATGCTAAGCGGGCGACTCGAGCAGTACTTC. The encoded protein is CASSPMLSGRLEQYF.

CDR3 residues: CSASERIAKNIQYF. In DNA form, the CDR3 reads TGCAGTGCTAGTGAGAGGATAGCCAAAAACATTCAGTACTTC. J is TRBJ2-4 and V is TRBV20-1; D remains unclear. V was clipped by 3 bases and J by 0 bases, with 9 bases between them. This CDR3 comprises 14 residues. CDR1 is DFQATT and CDR2 is SNEGSKA in the germline V gene (reference sequence).

This clonotype has a count of ten or more. V and J are TRBV7-8 and TRBJ2-4; D tentatively fits TRBD1 or TRBD2 (5 bases each). There are 16 residues in the CDR3. V gave up 5 bases and J gave up 0 bases, with 14 bases separating them. Germline-derived CDR1 and CDR2 are SGHVS and FQNEAQ. CDR3 residues: CASSQPGPVAKNIQYF. The CDR3 nucleotides read TGTGCCAGCAGCCAACCGGGACCGGTAGCCAAAAACATTCAGTACTTC. Supplemented by reference TRBV7-8 and TRBJ2-4, the full variable domain reads GAGVSQSPRYKVAKRGQDVALRCDPISGHVSLFWYQQALGQGPEFLTYFQNEAQLDKSGLPSDRFFAERPEGSVSTLKIQRTQQEDSAVYLCASSQPGPVAKNIQYFGAGTRLSVL.

As to this clonotype: Without the conserved terminal phenylalanine or tryptophan, this CDR3 likely stems from a read error. The genes are TRBV7-2 and TRBJ2-7, with TRBD1 as a possible D gene (6 bases). V was trimmed by 4 bases and J by 3 bases, leaving 16 bases between them. The CDR3 runs 15 residues. Looked up from germline, CDR1 is SGHTA and CDR2 is FQGNSA. The DNA for the CDR3 is TGTGCCAGCAGCTCGGGACACGGAGGCCACTACGAGCAGTACATC. Translation: CASSSGHGGHYEQYI.

With regard to this clonotype: A much larger clone differs by one base, so this may be a read error. This sequence joins TRBV12-3 or TRBV12-4 and TRBJ2-3; 8 positions agree with TRBD2. The CDR3 covers 16 residues. CDR3 sequence (DNA): TGTGCCAGCAGTTTCGGGGGGGGGCCTGGCACAGATACGCGGTATTTT. Translation gives CASSFGGGPGTDTRYF.

The V gene is TRBV11-3, the J gene TRBJ2-1; D possibly corresponds to TRBD1 (6 bases). Deletions cut 1 base from V and 0 bases from J, with 13 bases between. CDR3 length equals 17 residues. Germline-derived CDR1 and CDR2 are SGHNT and YENEEA. The CDR3 nucleotides are TGTGCCAGCAGCTTAGGCAGGGGCACAAGCTCCTACAATGAGCAGTTCTTC. It specifies CASSLGRGTSSYNEQFF.

This clonotype came up a few times. V is TRBV7-9 and J is TRBJ2-7, with D possibly TRBD1 on 6 matching bases. The germline gives CDR1 SEHNR, CDR2 FQNEAQ (reference sequence). V was shortened by 5 bases and J by 2 bases, with 19 bases between the two germline ends. The CDR3 has 16 residues. This CDR3 is CASSPHWFRDTYEQYF. In DNA, the CDR3 is TGTGCCAGCAGCCCCCATTGGTTCCGGGACACCTACGAGCAGTACTTC.